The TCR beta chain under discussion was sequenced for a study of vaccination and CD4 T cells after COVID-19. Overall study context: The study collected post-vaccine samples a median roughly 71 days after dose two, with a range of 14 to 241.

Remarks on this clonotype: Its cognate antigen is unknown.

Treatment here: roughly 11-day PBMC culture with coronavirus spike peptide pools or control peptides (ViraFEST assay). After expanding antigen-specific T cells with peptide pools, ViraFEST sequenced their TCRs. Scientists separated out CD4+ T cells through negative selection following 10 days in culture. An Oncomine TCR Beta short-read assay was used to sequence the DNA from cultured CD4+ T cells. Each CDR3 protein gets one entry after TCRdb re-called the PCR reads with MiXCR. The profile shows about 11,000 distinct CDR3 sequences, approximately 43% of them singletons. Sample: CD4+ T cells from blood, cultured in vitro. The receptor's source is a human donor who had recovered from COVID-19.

The CDR3 nucleotides read TGTGCCATCAGTGAGTCTGGGACTAGCGGGGGGGCAAAGCATGAGCAGTTCTTC. Amino acids: CAISESGTSGGAKHEQFF. This sequence joins TRBV10-3 and TRBJ2-1; 16 bases map to TRBD2. CDR1 is ENHRY, CDR2 SYGVKD, per germline. J lost 8 bases, V lost 0 bases, and 7 bases had no gene match. The CDR3 runs 18 residues.